This TCR beta chain was sequenced for a study of blood T cell repertoires in COVID-19. Libraries were prepared by immunoSEQ multiplex PCR; TCRdb keeps only in-frame clonotypes and omits some of them. The sample yields 260,000 or so clones, approximately 85% seen once. V lost 5 bases and J lost 5; bases outside the gene matches: 10. This CDR3 spans 16 amino acids. In germline, CDR1 is SGHTA, CDR2 FQGNSA. The receptor was isolated from a woman in her 70s with acute or convalescent COVID-19. The sample was peripheral blood. This chain connects TRBV7-2 to TRBJ2-1, with 9 bases identical to TRBD1. CDR3 in amino acids: CASSVQGASRHNEQFF. The CDR3 DNA sequence: TGTGCCAGCAGCGTACAGGGGGCATCGAGACACAATGAGCAGTTCTTC.